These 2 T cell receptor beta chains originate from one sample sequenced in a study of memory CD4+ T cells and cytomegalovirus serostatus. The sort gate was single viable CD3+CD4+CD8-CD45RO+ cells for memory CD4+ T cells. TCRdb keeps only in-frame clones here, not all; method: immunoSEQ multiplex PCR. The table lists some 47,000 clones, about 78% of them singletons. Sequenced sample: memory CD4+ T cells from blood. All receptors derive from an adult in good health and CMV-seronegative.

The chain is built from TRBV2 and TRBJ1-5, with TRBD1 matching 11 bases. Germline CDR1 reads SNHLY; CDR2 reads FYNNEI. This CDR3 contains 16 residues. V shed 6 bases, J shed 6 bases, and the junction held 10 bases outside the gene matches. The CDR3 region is CASSPGQGAIGQPQHF. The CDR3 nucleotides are TGTGCCAGCAGCCCCGGACAGGGGGCAATCGGTCAGCCCCAGCATTTT.

CDR3 loop: CASSPLDRNEQFF. The CDR3 nucleotides are TGTGCCAGCAGCCCGCTGGACAGGAATGAGCAGTTCTTC. This rearrangement joins TRBV7-8 to TRBJ2-1; 7 bases align to TRBD1. The junction had 5 bases not matched to a gene; V was cut back by 5 bases and J by 7 bases. The length of the CDR3 is 13 residues. Germline V gene lookup returns CDR1 SGHVS and CDR2 FQNEAQ.